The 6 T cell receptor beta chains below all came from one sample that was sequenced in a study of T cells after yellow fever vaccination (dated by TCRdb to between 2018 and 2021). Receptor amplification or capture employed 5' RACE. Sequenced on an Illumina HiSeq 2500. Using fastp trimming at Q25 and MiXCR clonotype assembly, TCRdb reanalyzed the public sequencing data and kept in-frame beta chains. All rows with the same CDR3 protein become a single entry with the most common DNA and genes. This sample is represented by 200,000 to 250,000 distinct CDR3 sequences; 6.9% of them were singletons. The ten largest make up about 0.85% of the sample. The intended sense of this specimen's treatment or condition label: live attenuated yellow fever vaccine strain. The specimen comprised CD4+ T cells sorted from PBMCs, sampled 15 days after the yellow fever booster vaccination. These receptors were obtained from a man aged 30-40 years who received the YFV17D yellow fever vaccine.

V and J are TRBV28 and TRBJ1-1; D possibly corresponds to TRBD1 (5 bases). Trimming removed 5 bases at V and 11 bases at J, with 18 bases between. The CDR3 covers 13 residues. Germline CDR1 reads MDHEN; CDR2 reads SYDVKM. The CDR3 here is CASSPHDSSGAFF. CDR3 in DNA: TGTGCCAGCAGTCCCCATGACAGTTCGGGGGCTTTCTTT. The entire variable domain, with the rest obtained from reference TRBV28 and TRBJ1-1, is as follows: DVKVTQSSRYLVKRTGEKVFLECVQDMDHENMFWYRQDPGLGLRLIYFSYDVKMKEKGDIPEGYSVSREKKERFSLILESASTNQTSMYLCASSPHDSSGAFFGQGTRLTVV.

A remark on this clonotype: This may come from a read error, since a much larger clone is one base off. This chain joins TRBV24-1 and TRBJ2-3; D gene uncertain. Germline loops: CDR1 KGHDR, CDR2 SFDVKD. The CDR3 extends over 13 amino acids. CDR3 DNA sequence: TGTGCCACCTGTGATTCAGGCACAGATACGCAGTATTTT. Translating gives CATCDSGTDTQYF.

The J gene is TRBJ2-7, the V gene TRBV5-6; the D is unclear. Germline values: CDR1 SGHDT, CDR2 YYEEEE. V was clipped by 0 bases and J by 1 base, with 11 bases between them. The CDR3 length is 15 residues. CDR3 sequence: CASSLGGDISYEQYF. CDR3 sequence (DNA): TGTGCCAGCAGCTTGGGTGGGGATATATCCTACGAGCAGTACTTC.

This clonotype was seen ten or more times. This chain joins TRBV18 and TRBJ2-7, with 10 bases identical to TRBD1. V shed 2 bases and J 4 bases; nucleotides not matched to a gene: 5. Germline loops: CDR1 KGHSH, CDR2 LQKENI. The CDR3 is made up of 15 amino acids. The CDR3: CASSPKTGGEYEQYF. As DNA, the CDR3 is TGTGCCAGCTCACCAAAGACAGGGGGCGAGTACGAGCAGTACTTC.

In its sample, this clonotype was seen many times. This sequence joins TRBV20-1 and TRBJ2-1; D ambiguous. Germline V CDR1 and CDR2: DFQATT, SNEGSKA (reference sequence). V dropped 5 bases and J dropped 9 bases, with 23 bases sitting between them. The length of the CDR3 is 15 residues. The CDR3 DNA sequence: TGCAGTGCTCCCCCTTTGGGTAGCTCCCCGGCTGAGCAGTTCTTC. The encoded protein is CSAPPLGSSPAEQFF.

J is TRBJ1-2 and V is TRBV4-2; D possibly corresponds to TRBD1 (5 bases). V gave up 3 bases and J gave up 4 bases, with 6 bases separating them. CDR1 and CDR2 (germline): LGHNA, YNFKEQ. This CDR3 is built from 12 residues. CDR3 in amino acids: CASSHDSYGYTF. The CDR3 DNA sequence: TGTGCCAGCAGCCACGACAGCTATGGCTACACCTTC.